This TCR beta chain appears in the sequencing data of a study of cytomegalovirus exposure and HLA in healthy donors. Points from the study as a whole: A previous analysis found most TCR beta V segments productive roughly 90% or roughly 30% of the time. Available immune exposure information was restricted to CMV serostatus only. The authors considered a cluster of highly shared sequence variants likely to be a sequencing artifact. Some public TCRs appeared in many individuals, while most sequences were rare.

PCR used 60 Vbeta primers and 13 Jbeta primers. This table comes from immunoSEQ multiplex PCR, and its TCRdb copy is limited to in-frame clones, with some not included. Of 250,000 to 350,000 clones listed, around 86% are singletons. The CDR3 is made up of 13 amino acids. Germline loops: CDR1 MDHEN, CDR2 SYDVKM. V gave up 1 base and J gave up 7 bases, with 10 bases separating them. As concerns this clone: What it binds is not known.

The source is a middle-aged man in good health and CMV-seropositive. The chain links TRBV28 to TRBJ1-1; D not certain. The material sequenced was PBMCs. Here the CDR3 reads CASSLSRRGEAFF. As DNA, the CDR3 is TGTGCCAGCAGTTTATCACGGAGAGGTGAAGCTTTCTTT.